A selection of T cell receptor beta chains follows, all from one sample in a study of shared clonotypes between healthy human individuals. Clones were read by immunoSEQ multiplex PCR, and TCRdb kept only the in-frame ones, dropping some. The sample carries 2.5 million or so clones, over 85% recorded once. Material: naive CD4+ T cells sorted from blood. Receptor source: a man aged 18 to 29 in good health. The CDR3 runs from the conserved cysteine through the conserved F or W. The order of the fields is J gene, V gene, clone size, D gene, CDR3 DNA, CDR3 protein. A D gene is named only where the DNA matches it firmly. Not all rows give a size; the values are once, few, many and, for expanded clones, a class.

J gene: TRBJ2-7; V gene: TRBV7-2; clone size: -; D gene: -; CDR3 DNA: TGTGCCAGCAGCTTAGCGGGTGGACCCTACGAGCAGTACTTC; CDR3 protein: CASSLAGGPYEQYF
J gene: TRBJ2-2; V gene: TRBV6-6; clone size: -; D gene: TRBD1; CDR3 DNA: TGTGCCAGCAGTTGGGGACAGCACGGGGAGCTGTTTTTT; CDR3 protein: CASSWGQHGELFF
J gene: TRBJ2-7; V gene: TRBV7-3; clone size: -; D gene: -; CDR3 DNA: TGTGCCAGCCGCTTGGGGCCCCTGGGGGAGCAGTACTTC; CDR3 protein: CASRLGPLGEQYF
J gene: TRBJ2-5; V gene: TRBV20-1; clone size: -; D gene: -; CDR3 DNA: TGCAGTGCTCCCCGGGGGGAGACCCAGTACTTC; CDR3 protein: CSAPRGETQYF
J gene: TRBJ2-3; V gene: TRBV6-4; clone size: -; D gene: -; CDR3 DNA: TGTGCCAGCAGGGCGCAGCACCACACAGATACGCAGTATTTT; CDR3 protein: CASRAQHHTDTQYF
J gene: TRBJ2-7; V gene: TRBV5-6; clone size: few; D gene: TRBD1; CDR3 DNA: TGTGCCAGCTCCGGGACAGCCTACGAGCAGTACTTC; CDR3 protein: CASSGTAYEQYF
J gene: TRBJ1-1; V gene: TRBV5-1; clone size: -; D gene: -; CDR3 DNA: TGCGCCAGCAGCAACCCGGGGAAGAACACTGAAGCTTTCTTT; CDR3 protein: CASSNPGKNTEAFF
J gene: TRBJ2-5; V gene: TRBV6-6; clone size: -; D gene: TRBD2; CDR3 DNA: TGTGCCAGCAGTTACTCGATGGCGGGGGGGCGGGAGACCCAGTACTTC; CDR3 protein: CASSYSMAGGRETQYF
J gene: TRBJ2-7; V gene: TRBV12-5; clone size: -; D gene: TRBD2; CDR3 DNA: TGTGCTAGTGGTTGGGGGGGGTACGAGCAGTACTTC; CDR3 protein: CASGWGGYEQYF
J gene: TRBJ1-1; V gene: TRBV20-1; clone size: -; D gene: -; CDR3 DNA: TGCAGTGCTCCGGAGAACACTGAAGCTTTCTTT; CDR3 protein: CSAPENTEAFF
J gene: TRBJ2-7; V gene: TRBV30; clone size: -; D gene: -; CDR3 DNA: TGTGCCTGGAGTAATGGGCTAGGACTCTACGAGCAGTACTTC; CDR3 protein: CAWSNGLGLYEQYF
J gene: TRBJ1-1; V gene: TRBV27; clone size: -; D gene: TRBD1; CDR3 DNA: TGTGCCAGCGGCGCCGGGACAGCTTACACTGAAGCTTTCTTT; CDR3 protein: CASGAGTAYTEAFF
J gene: TRBJ1-3; V gene: TRBV18; clone size: -; D gene: -; CDR3 DNA: TGTGCCAGCTCACCACCAGGGTATGCGGGAGCTGGAAACACCATATATTTT; CDR3 protein: CASSPPGYAGAGNTIYF
J gene: TRBJ1-3; V gene: TRBV7-8; clone size: -; D gene: -; CDR3 DNA: TGTGCCAGCAGCTTAGTGATGGGTTCTGGAAACACCATATATTTT; CDR3 protein: CASSLVMGSGNTIYF
J gene: TRBJ1-3; V gene: TRBV30; clone size: -; D gene: -; CDR3 DNA: TGTGCCTGGAGTCCCATAGAGGCTATCTCTGGAAACACCATATATTTT; CDR3 protein: CAWSPIEAISGNTIYF
J gene: TRBJ1-2; V gene: TRBV4-1; clone size: -; D gene: -; CDR3 DNA: TGCGCCAGCAGCCCGGAGGGACCGCTCGGTGGCTACACCTTC; CDR3 protein: CASSPEGPLGGYTF
J gene: TRBJ2-7; V gene: TRBV7-6; clone size: -; D gene: TRBD1; CDR3 DNA: TGTGCCAGCAGCTCAGGACAGGGAGTCTACGAGCAGTACTTC; CDR3 protein: CASSSGQGVYEQYF
J gene: TRBJ1-6; V gene: TRBV2; clone size: -; D gene: -; CDR3 DNA: TGTGCCAGCAGCCCCCCGATTTCACCCCTCCACTTT; CDR3 protein: CASSPPISPLHF
J gene: TRBJ1-6; V gene: TRBV28; clone size: once; D gene: -; CDR3 DNA: TGTGCCAGCAGTTCAGGGAGCCTTGACGACCCACTCCACTTT; CDR3 protein: CASSSGSLDDPLHF
J gene: TRBJ2-5; V gene: TRBV25-1; clone size: -; D gene: -; CDR3 DNA: TGTGCCACAGCGGAGTCCGGACAGAAAAAAGAGACCCAGTACTTC; CDR3 protein: CATAESGQKKETQYF
J gene: TRBJ2-7; V gene: TRBV7-2; clone size: -; D gene: TRBD2; CDR3 DNA: TGTGCCAGCAGTTCGGGGTGGGACTACGACTACGAGCAGTACTTC; CDR3 protein: CASSSGWDYDYEQYF
J gene: TRBJ1-6; V gene: TRBV2; clone size: few; D gene: -; CDR3 DNA: TGTGCCAGCAGTCGGGCCCAAAGGTCACCCCTCCACTTT; CDR3 protein: CASSRAQRSPLHF
J gene: TRBJ1-6; V gene: TRBV30; clone size: -; D gene: -; CDR3 DNA: TGTGCCTGGAGTGTAAGCCCGACCTATTCACCCCTCCACTTT; CDR3 protein: CAWSVSPTYSPLHF
J gene: TRBJ2-7; V gene: TRBV30; clone size: -; D gene: TRBD1; CDR3 DNA: TGTGCCCTCTTGGGGACAGCATTGGGGGAGCAGTACTTC; CDR3 protein: CALLGTALGEQYF
J gene: TRBJ2-7; V gene: TRBV12-5; clone size: -; D gene: -; CDR3 DNA: TGTGCTAGTGGTTTGGTAGCAAAGGACAGCACCTACGAGCAGTACTTC; CDR3 protein: CASGLVAKDSTYEQYF
J gene: TRBJ2-7; V gene: TRBV7-8; clone size: -; D gene: TRBD1; CDR3 DNA: TGTGCCAGCAGCTTAGATTCCGCGACAGGGGGCTACGAGCAGTACTTC; CDR3 protein: CASSLDSATGGYEQYF
J gene: TRBJ1-1; V gene: TRBV6-1; clone size: once; D gene: -; CDR3 DNA: TGTGCCAGCAGTGTGGCGGTGGGGGGGAACACTGAAGCTTTCTTT; CDR3 protein: CASSVAVGGNTEAFF
J gene: TRBJ1-2; V gene: TRBV7-2; clone size: -; D gene: -; CDR3 DNA: TGTGCCAGCAGCGAACAGGGAAACTATGGCTACACCTTC; CDR3 protein: CASSEQGNYGYTF
J gene: TRBJ1-4; V gene: TRBV19; clone size: -; D gene: TRBD1; CDR3 DNA: TGTGCCAGTAGTACCGACAGGGGGCTGGATGAAAAACTGTTTTTT; CDR3 protein: CASSTDRGLDEKLFF
J gene: TRBJ1-5; V gene: TRBV7-9; clone size: -; D gene: TRBD1; CDR3 DNA: TGTGCCAGCAGCTCTGACAGGGACAATCAGCCCCAGCATTTT; CDR3 protein: CASSSDRDNQPQHF
J gene: TRBJ1-3; V gene: TRBV28; clone size: -; D gene: -; CDR3 DNA: TGTGCCAGCAGTCCCCACACAGGGTTTCTTCCTGGTGGAAACACCATATATTTT; CDR3 protein: CASSPHTGFLPGGNTIYF
J gene: TRBJ1-6; V gene: TRBV7-2; clone size: once; D gene: -; CDR3 DNA: TGTGCCAGCAGCTTAGGTTCGGATTCACCCCTCCACTTT; CDR3 protein: CASSLGSDSPLHF
J gene: TRBJ2-1; V gene: TRBV10-3; clone size: -; D gene: TRBD1; CDR3 DNA: TGTGCCATCAGTCGGACAGGGGACAACAATGAGCAGTTCTTC; CDR3 protein: CAISRTGDNNEQFF
J gene: TRBJ1-1; V gene: TRBV6-6; clone size: -; D gene: TRBD1; CDR3 DNA: TGTGCCAGCAGTCGACAGGGGGGGAACACTGAAGCTTTCTTT; CDR3 protein: CASSRQGGNTEAFF
J gene: TRBJ2-3; V gene: TRBV14; clone size: -; D gene: -; CDR3 DNA: TGTGCCAGCAGCCAAGCTAAAGGAACAGCGGTCCTCACAGATACGCAGTATTTT; CDR3 protein: CASSQAKGTAVLTDTQYF
J gene: TRBJ2-7; V gene: TRBV6-5; clone size: -; D gene: TRBD2; CDR3 DNA: TGTGCCAGCGGGAGAGGGACTAGCGGGGTCCAGGAGCAGTACTTC; CDR3 protein: CASGRGTSGVQEQYF
J gene: TRBJ2-7; V gene: TRBV19; clone size: -; D gene: -; CDR3 DNA: TGTGCCAGTAGTCCCTGGACAGCGGGCGAGCAGTACTTC; CDR3 protein: CASSPWTAGEQYF
J gene: TRBJ1-1; V gene: TRBV6-4; clone size: -; D gene: TRBD1; CDR3 DNA: TGTGCCAGCAGTGACGGCCTGCTAAAAAGACAGGGAGGGGGGATGAACACTGAAGCTTTCTTT; CDR3 protein: CASSDGLLKRQGGGMNTEAFF
J gene: TRBJ2-1; V gene: TRBV29-1; clone size: -; D gene: -; CDR3 DNA: TGCAGCGTTGAATCCCGAAATGAGCAGTTCTTC; CDR3 protein: CSVESRNEQFF
J gene: TRBJ1-2; V gene: TRBV28; clone size: -; D gene: -; CDR3 DNA: TGTGCCAGCAGCTACGGGGAGAACTATGGCTACACCTTC; CDR3 protein: CASSYGENYGYTF
J gene: TRBJ1-4; V gene: TRBV6-5; clone size: once; D gene: TRBD1; CDR3 DNA: TGTGCCAGCAGTTCTGGGACAGGGTTAAGAGAAAAACTGTTTTTT; CDR3 protein: CASSSGTGLREKLFF
J gene: TRBJ2-1; V gene: TRBV5-4; clone size: -; D gene: -; CDR3 DNA: TGTGCCAGCAGCTTCAGGCTAGCTATCGATGAGCAGTTCTTC; CDR3 protein: CASSFRLAIDEQFF
J gene: TRBJ2-2; V gene: TRBV7-9; clone size: -; D gene: -; CDR3 DNA: TGTGCCAGCAGCCTCACCTCGGGGGCGTCCGGGGAGCTGTTTTTT; CDR3 protein: CASSLTSGASGELFF
J gene: TRBJ2-1; V gene: TRBV18; clone size: once; D gene: TRBD2; CDR3 DNA: TGTGCCAGCTCACTACAGAATGGACTAGCGGGAAACAATGAGCAGTTCTTC; CDR3 protein: CASSLQNGLAGNNEQFF
J gene: TRBJ1-1; V gene: TRBV6-5; clone size: -; D gene: -; CDR3 DNA: TGTGCCAGCAGTTACACCGGGACGAACACTGAAGCTTTCTTT; CDR3 protein: CASSYTGTNTEAFF
J gene: TRBJ1-1; V gene: TRBV5-6; clone size: -; D gene: TRBD1; CDR3 DNA: TGTGCCAGCAGCCCCAGGGGGGGCTGGGACACTGAAGCTTTCTTT; CDR3 protein: CASSPRGGWDTEAFF
J gene: TRBJ2-3; V gene: TRBV19; clone size: -; D gene: -; CDR3 DNA: TGTGCCACCCTAGGTCTGGGGAACACAGATACGCAGTATTTT; CDR3 protein: CATLGLGNTDTQYF
J gene: TRBJ2-7; V gene: TRBV5-4; clone size: -; D gene: TRBD1; CDR3 DNA: TGTGCCAGCAAACCTGACAGGGGTCTCTACGAGCAGTACTTC; CDR3 protein: CASKPDRGLYEQYF